A single sample is the source of the 32 T cell receptor beta chains below, sequenced in a study of human T cells and chemical hapten exposure. Time point of the sample: patch test 3, about 24 weeks after DPC sensitization. The treatment is: therapeutic diphenylcyclopropenone sensitization with weekly scalp DPC. TCRdb reprocessed the RACE reads with MiXCR, giving one entry per CDR3 protein. The sample contains 210,000 or so distinct CDR3 sequences, under 25% of which appear only once. The sequencing here drew on whole blood, taken in connection with sensitization to the hapten diphenylcyclopropenone (DPC). All receptors derive from a woman aged 40 to 50 with alopecia areata. Some clones in this sample may be carry-over from other donors' samples.

This clonotype was seen only once. The V gene is TRBV20-1, the J gene TRBJ1-2, with 10 bases identical to TRBD1. The V gene end was trimmed by 6 bases and the J gene end by 3 bases; junction bases not matched to a gene: 4. CDR1 and CDR2 from the germline V gene are DFQATT and SNEGSKA (reference sequence). The CDR3 contains 13 residues. The CDR3 sequence is CSAATGGHYGYTF. For the CDR3, the DNA is TGCAGTGCGGCGACAGGGGGCCACTATGGCTACACCTTC.

This chain connects TRBV7-9 to TRBJ2-1, with D possibly being TRBD2 (5 bases). CDR3 length: 16 amino acids. The V end lost 1 base, the J end lost 0 bases, and 10 bases lay between the germline ends. Germline V lookup: CDR1 SEHNR, CDR2 FQNEAQ (reference sequence). CDR3: CASSLGSGYSYNEQFF. As DNA, the CDR3 is TGTGCCAGCAGCTTAGGGAGCGGCTACTCCTACAATGAGCAGTTCTTC.

This clonotype was seen only a few times. The rearrangement uses TRBV4-3 and TRBJ1-6; a weak D match, TRBD1 (5 bases). This CDR3 contains 15 residues. Germline CDR1 and CDR2: LGHNA and YSLEER. Trimming left V 1 base short and J 8 bases short, with 12 bases between. CDR3 sequence reads: CASSQVRGNHSPLHF. CDR3 sequence (DNA): TGCGCCAGCAGCCAAGTCCGGGGGAATCATTCACCCCTCCACTTT.

Only a few counts were recorded for this clonotype. This chain uses TRBV10-2 with TRBJ2-7; D is possibly TRBD1 (6 bases). CDR3 length: 15 residues. Germline CDR1 WSHSY, CDR2 SAAADI. V was pared by 2 bases and J by 0 bases, with 11 bases between. Here the CDR3 reads CASSERRTVSYEQYF. The CDR3 bases are TGCGCCAGCAGTGAGCGTCGGACAGTCTCCTACGAGCAGTACTTC.

The chain combines TRBV28 with TRBJ1-2, with 7 bases fitting TRBD1. Germline V gives CDR1 MDHEN, CDR2 SYDVKM. V lost 3 bases and J lost 7; bases outside the gene matches: 8. The CDR3 runs to 14 residues. The CDR3 region is CASSFSGTVPGYTF. The CDR3 DNA reads TGTGCCAGCAGTTTTTCCGGGACAGTGCCTGGCTACACCTTC.

The rearrangement joins TRBV9 to TRBJ1-5, with a weak D call TRBD1 (5 bases). The ends were cut back, 2 bases at V and 1 base at J, with 10 bases in the middle. Germline V gene lookup returns CDR1 SGDLS and CDR2 YYNGEE. The CDR3 runs to 15 residues. CDR3 region: CASSVGGSSNQPQHF. The CDR3 DNA reads TGTGCCAGCAGCGTCGGGGGTAGCAGCAATCAGCCCCAGCATTTT.

This clonotype was seen a few times. The gene calls are TRBV27 and TRBJ1-4, with D perhaps TRBD1 (5 bases). The CDR3 has 15 residues. V lost 5 bases, J lost 5 bases, and 15 bases lay in between. Per the germline V gene, CDR1 is MNHEY and CDR2 is SMNVEV (reference sequence). This CDR3 reads CASSARRGVNEKLFF. The CDR3 bases are TGTGCCAGCAGTGCCCGGCGGGGGGTAAATGAAAAACTGTTTTTT.

The gene calls are TRBV6-1 and TRBJ2-7; 8 bases map to TRBD1. Germline loops: CDR1 MNHNS, CDR2 SASEGT. The CDR3 spans 14 residues. V dropped 5 bases and J dropped 3; count of bases not matched to a gene: 6. This chain's CDR3 is CASSTWTGNYEQYF. CDR3 nucleotide sequence: TGTGCCAGCAGTACCTGGACAGGGAACTACGAGCAGTACTTC.

The gene calls are TRBV6-4 and TRBJ2-2, with 12 bases matching TRBD2. V was pared by 6 bases and J by 3 bases, with 2 bases of the junction left unmatched. The CDR3 is made up of 15 amino acids. Germline V gene data show CDR1 as MRHNA and CDR2 as SNTAGT. The CDR3 loop is CASSRLAGDTGELFF. Written as DNA, the CDR3 is TGTGCCAGCAGCCGACTAGCGGGAGACACCGGGGAGCTGTTTTTT.

V and J are TRBV11-2 and TRBJ2-1; TRBD2 matches 8 bases. The junction had 9 bases not matched to a gene; V was cut back by 1 base and J by 4 bases. Germline V lookup: CDR1 SGHAT, CDR2 FQNNGV. The CDR3 sequence is 17 residues long. The CDR3 DNA is TGTGCCAGCAGCTTAGGTGGTAGCGGGGCGCTTTACAATGAGCAGTTCTTC. It translates to CASSLGGSGALYNEQFF.

This clonotype was seen more than once but under ten times. The chain joins TRBV7-9 to TRBJ1-2; the D is unclear. Trimming shortened V by 4 bases and J by 2 bases, and 5 bases separated the two germline ends. The CDR3 has 12 residues. Germline V CDR1 and CDR2: SEHNR, FQNEAQ (reference sequence). The CDR3 region is CASSSENYGYTF. DNA for the CDR3: TGTGCCAGCAGCTCCGAGAACTATGGCTACACCTTC.

The V gene is TRBV6-5, the J gene TRBJ2-7, with a tentative D call TRBD2 (6 bases). V lost 0 bases and J lost 7, with 10 bases in between. Germline CDR1 reads MNHEY; CDR2 reads SVGAGI. The CDR3 has 13 residues. The CDR3 bases are TGTGCCAGCAGTTACTCGCGGGCGGGGGAGCAGTACTTC. It codes for CASSYSRAGEQYF.

This chain's CDR3 is CASSPEGGGSPETQYF. DNA of the CDR3: TGTGCCAGCAGCCCCGAAGGCGGGGGATCCCCAGAGACCCAGTACTTC. V gene TRBV21-1 combines with J gene TRBJ2-5; whether TRBD1, the table's D call, matches the DNA was not checked. TRBV21-1 is a documented pseudogene. The CDR3 totals 16 residues.

The V gene is TRBV29-1, the J gene TRBJ2-7, with 10 bases fitting TRBD2. The CDR3 is 14 amino acids. Germline V gene data show CDR1 as SQVTM and CDR2 as ANQGSEA. J gave up 2 bases and V 6 bases, and 7 bases lay outside the gene matches. The CDR3: CSVRVAGGPYEQYF. The CDR3 region has the DNA TGCAGCGTGCGGGTAGCGGGAGGCCCCTACGAGCAGTACTTC.

CDR3 DNA: TGCGCCAGCAGCCAAGATCCAGGGTTCTCCTACGAGCAGTACTTC. Translating it yields CASSQDPGFSYEQYF. The chain recombines TRBV4-1 with TRBJ2-7; D possibly corresponds to TRBD1 (5 bases). CDR1 is MGHRA and CDR2 is YSYEKL in the germline V gene. The length of the CDR3 is 15 residues. V was trimmed by 0 bases and J by 0 bases, leaving 9 bases between them.

This clonotype has at least ten counts. The genes are TRBV7-3 and TRBJ2-6, with no clear D. The V gene lost 3 bases and the J gene lost 3 bases, with 3 bases spanning the gap. The germline V gene encodes CDR1 SGHTA and CDR2 FQGTGA. The CDR3 is 13 amino acids. The CDR3 DNA reads as TGTGCCAGCAGCTTTTTTGGGGCCAACGTCCTGACTTTC. Protein sequence: CASSFFGANVLTF.

The V gene is TRBV4-3, the J gene TRBJ2-5; TRBD2 might be the D (6 bases). The V end was cut by 0 bases, the J end by 5 bases, with 13 bases between. In germline, CDR1 is LGHNA, CDR2 YSLEER. The CDR3 extends over 15 amino acids. CDR3 in DNA: TGCGCCAGCAGCCAAGATTGGAGGGGCCAGGAGACCCAGTACTTC. Protein: CASSQDWRGQETQYF.

This clonotype came up a few times. The chain recombines TRBV28 with TRBJ2-7; tentatively, D is TRBD1 (6 bases). From germline, CDR1 is MDHEN and CDR2 SYDVKM. The CDR3 runs to 15 residues. V shed 3 bases and J shed 6 bases, with 18 bases lying between them. CDR3 loop: CASSLTTGMGPEQYF. Here the CDR3 DNA reads TGTGCCAGCAGTTTGACGACAGGTATGGGCCCCGAGCAGTACTTC. The full variable domain, with the rest looked up from reference TRBV28 and TRBJ2-7, is DVKVTQSSRYLVKRTGEKVFLECVQDMDHENMFWYRQDPGLGLRLIYFSYDVKMKEKGDIPEGYSVSREKKERFSLILESASTNQTSMYLCASSLTTGMGPEQYFGPGTRLTVT.

This sequence joins TRBV29-1 and TRBJ1-2; tentatively, D is TRBD1 (5 bases). In germline, CDR1 is SQVTM, CDR2 ANQGSEA. Trimming pared 0 bases from V and 8 bases from J, leaving 7 bases between. The length of the CDR3 is 11 residues. The CDR3 loop is CSVEEGTGYTF. The CDR3 DNA reads TGCAGCGTTGAAGAGGGGACCGGCTACACCTTC.

The chain combines TRBV6-5 with TRBJ1-1; tentative D call: TRBD1 (6 bases). The ends were cut back, 5 bases at V and 6 bases at J, with 16 bases in the middle. The CDR3 consists of 14 residues. Germline lookup yields CDR1 MNHEY and CDR2 SVGAGI. The CDR3 DNA reads TGTGCCAGCAGTCCCGGGACACGGGTTGCTGAAGCTTTCTTT. Translating it yields CASSPGTRVAEAFF.

This clonotype was found a few times. The V and J genes are TRBV6-5 and TRBJ1-4; 8 nucleotides match TRBD1. Germline V gene sequence: CDR1 MNHEY, CDR2 SVGAGI. The CDR3 totals 16 residues. Trimming removed 4 bases from V and 7 bases from J; junction bases left unmatched: 11. CDR3 bases: TGTGCCAGCAGTTCGTCCCAGACAGGGGTTACTGAAAAACTGTTTTTT. Its protein product is CASSSSQTGVTEKLFF.

In this sample, this clonotype turned up a few times. V is TRBV28 and J is TRBJ2-1; 11 positions match TRBD2. V dropped 4 bases and J dropped 9; count of bases not matched to a gene: 11. Germline V gene sequence: CDR1 MDHEN, CDR2 SYDVKM. The CDR3 consists of 16 residues. The DNA for the CDR3 is TGTGCCAGCAGTTCCCCCACTAGCGGGAGAGGTGGTGAGCAGTTCTTC. Translating it yields CASSSPTSGRGGEQFF.

To note about this clonotype: The junction departs from germline at one end; a sequencing error may be responsible. V is TRBV29-1 and J is TRBJ2-7; tentative D call: TRBD1 (6 bases). CDR3 length: 11 residues. The germline V gene encodes CDR1 SQVTM and CDR2 ANQGSEA. The CDR3 region has the DNA TGCAGCGTTGAAGCTGAACAGGGCTTGTCCTTC. Protein sequence: CSVEAEQGLSF.

This clonotype was observed a few times. The chain has TRBV7-2 and TRBJ1-2, with D unresolved. The germline CDR1 and CDR2 sequences are SGHTA and FQGNSA. The CDR3 sequence is 15 residues long. The V gene lost 1 base and the J gene lost 7 bases, with 16 bases spanning the gap. CDR3 coding DNA: TGTGCCAGCAGCTTAGATCGGTCGCAGGTCCTTGGCTACACCTTC. The encoded protein is CASSLDRSQVLGYTF. The full variable domain, completed using reference TRBV7-2 and TRBJ1-2, is GAGVSQSPSNKVTEKGKDVELRCDPISGHTALYWYRQSLGQGLEFLIYFQGNSAPDKSGLPSDRFSAERTGGSVSTLTIQRTQQEDSAVYLCASSLDRSQVLGYTFGSGTRLTVV.

The chain employs TRBV15 and TRBJ1-6, with no clear D. This CDR3 spans 12 amino acids. CDR1 is LNHNV, CDR2 YYDKDF, per germline (reference sequence). The germline V and J ends were trimmed by 0 bases and 8 bases, with 2 bases remaining between them. The CDR3: CATSRDYSPLHF. CDR3 bases: TGTGCCACCAGCAGAGATTATTCACCCCTCCACTTT.

V and J are TRBV12-3 or TRBV12-4 and TRBJ1-1, with D unresolved. The V end lost 5 bases, the J end lost 2 bases, and 9 bases lay between the germline ends. This CDR3 contains 13 residues. CDR3 sequence: CASSTPPNTEAFF. CDR3 nucleotide sequence: TGTGCCAGCAGTACCCCCCCAAACACTGAAGCTTTCTTT.

DNA of the CDR3: TGTGCCAGCACCACGGCAGGGTTGTGGAACAATGAGCAGTTCTTC. Its translation: CASTTAGLWNNEQFF. The chain combines TRBV28 with TRBJ2-1, with D perhaps matching TRBD1 (5 bases). Per germline, CDR1 MDHEN and CDR2 SYDVKM. Deletions cut 7 bases from V and 5 bases from J, with 18 bases between. The CDR3 is 15 residues long.

This chain links TRBV30 with TRBJ2-3, with D hard to call. Germline V gives CDR1 GTSNPN, CDR2 SVGIG (reference sequence). This CDR3 has 12 residues. Trimming pared 0 bases from V and 6 bases from J, leaving 7 bases between. The CDR3 DNA follows: TGTGCCTGGAGTGTATACCGCGATACGCAGTATTTT. It codes for CAWSVYRDTQYF. Using reference TRBV30 and TRBJ2-3 for the parts outside the CDR3, the full variable domain is SQTIHQWPATLVQPVGSPLSLECTVEGTSNPNLYWYRQAAGRGLQLLFYSVGIGQISSEVPQNLSASRPQDRQFILSSKKLLLSDSGFYLCAWSVYRDTQYFGPGTRLTVL.

The chain couples TRBV11-2 to TRBJ2-5, with D possibly matching TRBD1 (6 bases). Per the germline V gene, CDR1 is SGHAT and CDR2 is FQNNGV. The V end was cut by 2 bases, the J end by 5 bases, with 12 bases between. The length of the CDR3 is 14 residues. The CDR3 bases are TGTGCCAGCAGCTTACTATGGACAGAGGAGACCCAGTACTTC. Its protein product is CASSLLWTEETQYF.

This clonotype came up a few times. The rearrangement links TRBV20-1 to TRBJ2-1; 10 bases are shared with TRBD2. The germline V gene encodes CDR1 DFQATT and CDR2 SNEGSKA (reference sequence). The CDR3 has 13 amino acids. V lost 8 bases to trimming and J lost 7 bases; unmatched junction nucleotides: 8. In DNA, the CDR3 is TGCAGTTGTCGACTAGCGGGCCTTAATGAGCAGTTCTTC. Its protein product is CSCRLAGLNEQFF.

This clonotype was counted between two and nine times. The CDR3 reads CSVEEPGLAGGRNEQYF. CDR3 DNA: TGCAGCGTTGAAGAACCGGGACTAGCGGGAGGGCGTAACGAGCAGTACTTC. This sequence joins TRBV29-1 and TRBJ2-7; TRBD2 aligns across 16 bases. The CDR3 is 17 amino acids. Germline V gene sequence: CDR1 SQVTM, CDR2 ANQGSEA. V lost 0 bases to trimming and J lost 5 bases; unmatched junction nucleotides: 7.

CDR3 DNA: TGCAGCTCCCGGGGGGGGAGATCTGGAAACATTCAGTACTTC. This codes for CSSRGGRSGNIQYF. The chain uses TRBV29-1 and TRBJ2-4, with 8 bases lining up with TRBD2. Germline CDR1 reads SQVTM; CDR2 reads ANQGSEA. The J segment lost 6 bases and the V segment lost 8 bases, leaving 12 bases of the junction unmatched. The CDR3 spans 14 residues.